This is a list of T cell receptor beta chains from one sample in a study of CXCR3-negative and CXCR3-positive naive CD8 T cells. TCRdb re-called the 5' RACE reads; every CDR3 protein appears as one record, without DNA. Its listing shows 100,000 to 150,000 distinct CDR3 sequences. Sequences were obtained from naive CXCR3- CD8+ T cells from blood. These receptors were taken from a human donor in good health. Some clones in this sample may be carry-over from other donors' samples. The CDR3 runs from the conserved cysteine through the conserved F or W.

V gene	J gene	CDR3 protein
TRBV28	TRBJ1-6	CASSPVHGQDNSPLHF
TRBV12-5	TRBJ2-7	CASGLVPYEQYF
TRBV20-1	TRBJ1-5	CSASPVGKDYSNQPQHF
TRBV5-6	TRBJ2-2	CASSPVGSNTGELFF
TRBV29-1	TRBJ2-7	CSLEGGPYEQYF
TRBV10-3	TRBJ2-1	CAISEELTDEQFF
TRBV20-1	TRBJ2-3	CSARDGITQYF
TRBV4-2	TRBJ2-1	CASSQVTPGNEQFF
TRBV20-1	TRBJ1-1	CSARDGQGKWVNTEAFF
TRBV4-1	TRBJ1-1	CASSQDQAEAFF
TRBV6-5	TRBJ2-2	CASRDLTSRGELFF
TRBV9	TRBJ2-5	CASSVEGSAGGLETQYF
TRBV7-9	TRBJ1-1	CASSLDFRAFF
TRBV15	TRBJ2-3	CATSSGGTGADTQYF
TRBV5-1	TRBJ2-7	CASSWTSGGSYEQYF
TRBV28	TRBJ2-1	CASSLRAGEGNEQFF
TRBV7-8	TRBJ2-6	CASSLYGRGLSGANVLTF
TRBV29-1	TRBJ2-7	CSVEEGTGYEQYF
TRBV12-5	TRBJ2-1	CASAHQSMAGGVANEQFF
TRBV10-1	TRBJ2-1	CASSEWRGGFNEQFF
TRBV7-3	TRBJ2-1	CASSAAGGSEGDEQSF
TRBV4-2	TRBJ2-1	CASSQDMADYNEQFF
TRBV7-9	TRBJ1-2	CASIPKGQGAYGYTF
TRBV28	TRBJ2-7	CASSSTLAIYEQYF
TRBV29-1	TRBJ1-1	CSVDLQGQAFF
TRBV28	TRBJ1-2	CASSPQGAPYGYTF
TRBV10-2	TRBJ1-1	CASSVAALNTEAFF
TRBV29-1	TRBJ2-3	CSVAGTSRDTQYF
TRBV7-9	TRBJ2-1	CASSLVSTAPYNEQFF
TRBV7-2	TRBJ1-2	CASSSTIDTYGYTF
TRBV19	TRBJ2-3	CASSPGARQYF
TRBV28	TRBJ1-6	CASSAYLDRNNSPLHF
TRBV15	TRBJ2-7	CATSSRGLADYEQYF
TRBV7-9	TRBJ2-5	CASSPSVVLAGGQETQYF
TRBV14	TRBJ2-7	CASSQVDYQAFDEQYF
TRBV29-1	TRBJ1-4	CSVAEQTVNEKLFF
TRBV29-1	TRBJ2-3	CSVEEERLAGGTQYF
TRBV29-1	TRBJ2-7	CSVTGLAGGYEQYF
TRBV28	TRBJ2-3	CASSSGLAGVADTQYF
TRBV27	TRBJ1-2	CASRGLLLGYTF